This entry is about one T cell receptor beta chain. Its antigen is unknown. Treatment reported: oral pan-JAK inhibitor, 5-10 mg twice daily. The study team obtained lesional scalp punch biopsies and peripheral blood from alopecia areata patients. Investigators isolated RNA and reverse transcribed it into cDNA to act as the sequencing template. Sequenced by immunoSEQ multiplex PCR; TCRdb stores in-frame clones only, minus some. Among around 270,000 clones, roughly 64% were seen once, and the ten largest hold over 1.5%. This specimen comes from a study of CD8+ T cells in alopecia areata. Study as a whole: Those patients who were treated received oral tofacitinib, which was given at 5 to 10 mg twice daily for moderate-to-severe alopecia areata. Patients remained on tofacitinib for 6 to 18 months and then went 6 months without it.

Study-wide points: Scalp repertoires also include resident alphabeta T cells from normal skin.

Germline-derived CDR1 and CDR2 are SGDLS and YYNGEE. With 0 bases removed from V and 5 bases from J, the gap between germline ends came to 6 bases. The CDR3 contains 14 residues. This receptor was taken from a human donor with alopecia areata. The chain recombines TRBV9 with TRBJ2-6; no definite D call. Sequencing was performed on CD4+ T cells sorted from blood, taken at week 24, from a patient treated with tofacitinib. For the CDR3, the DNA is TGTGCCAGCAGCGTAGGCCTCTGGGCCAACGTCCTGACTTTC. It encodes CASSVGLWANVLTF.